This T cell receptor (beta chain) was sequenced during a study of blood T cell repertoires in COVID-19. Data came from immunoSEQ multiplex PCR; TCRdb stores just in-frame clones and leaves some out. Among about 36,000 clones listed, 90% were seen once. The CDR3 runs to 18 residues. V shed 1 base and J shed 3 bases, with 21 bases lying between them. The germline V gene encodes CDR1 SGHTA and CDR2 FQGNSA. Material for sequencing was peripheral blood. The chain links TRBV7-2 to TRBJ1-1; a possible D gene is TRBD1 (6 bases). The sequence came from a human donor in a cohort sampled during active COVID-19. The CDR3 spells CASSLGVGGAPVDTEAFF. The CDR3 nucleotides are TGTGCCAGCAGCTTAGGAGTGGGGGGGGCGCCTGTCGACACTGAAGCTTTCTTT.